This T cell receptor (beta chain) was captured by sequencing in a study of blood T cell repertoires in COVID-19. The overall study: Acute-phase and convalescent COVID-19 samples originated in the United States, Italy and Spain.

In the study's own analysis: Estimates of nucleated cell counts were drawn from the amplification of reference gene primers. TCRdb's table, derived via immunoSEQ multiplex PCR, lists solely in-frame clones and lacks some. V and J calls and clone size follow that table, whereas D and trimming were derived from the DNA. The sample lists just over 85,000 clones, roughly 87% occurring once. Germline CDR1 and CDR2: SGHTA and FQGTGA. Deletions cut 6 bases from V and 5 bases from J, with 16 bases between. The CDR3 is made up of 15 amino acids. The sample taken for sequencing was peripheral blood. This rearrangement joins TRBV7-3 to TRBJ2-2; maybe TRBD2 (5 bases). This clonotype originated in a man aged 45-60 years with acute or convalescent COVID-19. This CDR3 reads CASSPTRGATGELFF. The CDR3 coding sequence is TGTGCCAGCAGTCCGACCCGGGGAGCGACCGGGGAGCTGTTTTTT.